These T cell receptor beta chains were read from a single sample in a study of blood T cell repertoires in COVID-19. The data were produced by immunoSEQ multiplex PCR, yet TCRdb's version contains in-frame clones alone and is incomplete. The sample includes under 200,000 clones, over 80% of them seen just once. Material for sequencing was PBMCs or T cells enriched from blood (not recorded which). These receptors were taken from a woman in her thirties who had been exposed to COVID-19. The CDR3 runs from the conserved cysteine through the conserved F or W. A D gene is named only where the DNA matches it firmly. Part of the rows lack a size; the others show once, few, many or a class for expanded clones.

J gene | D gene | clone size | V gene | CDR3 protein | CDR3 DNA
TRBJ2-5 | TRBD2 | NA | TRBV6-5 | CASSLSRSGGQETQYF | TGTGCCAGCAGTTTATCCCGCAGCGGGGGGCAAGAGACCCAGTACTTC
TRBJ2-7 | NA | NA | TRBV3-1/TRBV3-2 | CASSPVWGEDNEQYF | TGTGCCAGCAGCCCAGTTTGGGGGGAAGATAACGAGCAGTACTTC
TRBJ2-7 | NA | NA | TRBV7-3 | CASSLRQGYEQYF | TGTGCCAGCAGCTTAAGGCAGGGGTACGAGCAGTACTTC
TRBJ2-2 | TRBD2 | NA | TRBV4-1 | CASSPSRGSTGELFF | TGCGCCAGCAGCCCGTCGCGGGGGAGCACCGGGGAGCTGTTTTTT
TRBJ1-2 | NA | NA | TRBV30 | CAWSERGGFYGYTF | TGTGCCTGGAGTGAAAGGGGGGGCTTCTATGGCTACACCTTC
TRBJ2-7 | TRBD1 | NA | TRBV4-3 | CASSQGSTGAYEQYF | TGCGCCAGCAGCCAAGGGTCGACAGGGGCCTACGAGCAGTACTTC
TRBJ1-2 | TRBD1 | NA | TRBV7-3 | CASSLSGVGDSYGYTF | TGTGCCAGCAGCTTATCCGGCGTAGGGGACAGCTATGGCTACACCTTC
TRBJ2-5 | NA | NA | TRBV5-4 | CASSSMGGPRGETQYF | TGTGCCAGCAGCTCCATGGGGGGGCCACGGGGGGAGACCCAGTACTTC
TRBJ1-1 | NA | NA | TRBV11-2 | CASGGEVTEAFF | TGTGCCAGCGGTGGGGAGGTCACTGAAGCTTTCTTT
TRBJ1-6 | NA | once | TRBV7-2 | CASSLGRGRSPLHF | TGTGCCAGCAGCCTGGGGAGGGGACGGTCACCCCTCCACTTT
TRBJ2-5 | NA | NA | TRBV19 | CASSIAGHFQETQYF | TGTGCCAGTAGTATCGCTGGACATTTTCAAGAGACCCAGTACTTC
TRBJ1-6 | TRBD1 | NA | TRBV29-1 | CSVQTTGDRLNSPLHF | TGCAGCGTTCAAACGACAGGGGACCGACTTAATTCACCCCTCCACTTT
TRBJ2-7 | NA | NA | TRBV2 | CASSEQGSPYEQYF | TGTGCCAGCAGTGAACAGGGATCCCCCTACGAGCAGTACTTC
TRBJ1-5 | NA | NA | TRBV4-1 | CASSQVGGNNQPQHF | TGCGCCAGCAGCCAAGTCGGGGGGAACAATCAGCCCCAGCATTTT
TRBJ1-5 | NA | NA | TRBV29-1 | CSVARGSNQPQHF | TGCAGCGTTGCCAGGGGAAGCAATCAGCCCCAGCATTTT
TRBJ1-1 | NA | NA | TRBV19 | CASSPTGQHTEAFF | TGTGCCAGTAGTCCGACAGGTCAACACACTGAAGCTTTCTTT
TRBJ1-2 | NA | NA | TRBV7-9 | CATPLNFWGGALGGYTF | TGTGCCACCCCTTTGAATTTTTGGGGCGGAGCGCTCGGGGGCTACACCTTC